These 25 T cell receptor beta chains share one sample of origin, sequenced in a study of shared clonotypes between healthy human individuals. Sequencing was performed with immunoSEQ multiplex PCR; in TCRdb, only in-frame clones are kept and a portion is missing. The sample has about 96,000 clones; roughly half are singletons. The sequencing input was PBMCs. The receptors derive from a woman in her forties in good health. Some clones in this sample may be carry-over from other donors' samples.

The chain joins TRBV9 to TRBJ2-1, with 10 bases lining up with TRBD2. The ends lost 0 bases at V and 1 base at J; junction bases unmatched: 1. Germline lookup yields CDR1 SGDLS and CDR2 YYNGEE. The CDR3 is made up of 16 amino acids. The CDR3 DNA reads as TGTGCCAGCAGCGTAGATAGCGGGAGGTCCTACAATGAGCAGTTCTTC. Translating it yields CASSVDSGRSYNEQFF.

The chain combines TRBV5-1 with TRBJ2-1; D assignment may be TRBD1 or TRBD2 (6 bases each). The CDR3 has 14 residues. V was shortened by 3 bases and J by 6 bases, with 13 bases between the two germline ends. CDR1 is SGHRS and CDR2 is YFSETQ in the germline V gene. The CDR3: CASSSGVEGNEQFF. Here the CDR3 DNA reads TGCGCCAGCAGCTCAGGGGTGGAGGGCAATGAGCAGTTCTTC.

The chain couples TRBV7-2 to TRBJ1-5; maybe TRBD1 (5 bases). The CDR3 extends over 14 amino acids. Trimming left V 5 bases short and J 6 bases short, with 14 bases between. Germline V gene data show CDR1 as SGHTA and CDR2 as FQGNSA. This CDR3 is CASSPSGPGQPQHF. The CDR3, as DNA: TGTGCCAGCAGCCCGTCGGGACCTGGTCAGCCCCAGCATTTT.

As regards this clone: A far more abundant clone sits one base away, making this likely a read error. V and J are TRBV7-3 and TRBJ1-4, with a possible D match to TRBD1 (5 bases). This CDR3 contains 14 residues. CDR1 is SGHTA, CDR2 FQGTGA, per germline. V shed 5 bases and J shed 8 bases, with 15 bases lying between them. The CDR3 sequence is CASSDTLRDEKLFF. The CDR3 nucleotides are TGTGCCAGCAGCGATACTTTAAGGGACGAAAAACTGTTTTTT.

For this clone: This may come from a read error, since a much larger clone is one base off. The rearrangement links TRBV5-1 to TRBJ2-1; no clear D gene. This CDR3 comprises 14 residues. CDR1 is SGHRS and CDR2 is YFSETQ in the germline V gene. The CDR3 is CAGSSASPPNEQFF. The CDR3 region has the DNA TGCGCCGGCAGCTCCGCCTCCCCCCCGAATGAGCAGTTCTTC.

This clone came up many times. The chain carries TRBV4-3 and TRBJ2-7; no clear D. V gave up 4 bases and J gave up 0 bases, with 16 bases separating them. Germline CDR1 is LGHNA and CDR2 is YSLEER. This CDR3 has 16 amino acids. In DNA form, the CDR3 reads TGCGCCAGCAGCCTTCCGAGTCCCGAAAGCTCCTACGAGCAGTACTTC. The encoded protein is CASSLPSPESSYEQYF.

At least ten counts were recorded for this clone. The chain carries TRBV7-2 and TRBJ2-3; D unresolved. The CDR3 consists of 12 residues. V lost 6 bases and J 3 bases, leaving 7 bases between the germline ends. The V gene's germline CDR1 is SGHTA and CDR2 FQGNSA. CDR3 loop: CASSTITDTQYF. CDR3 nucleotide sequence: TGTGCCAGCAGTACCATTACAGATACGCAGTATTTT.

CDR3 loop: CASSRLQGSSKNIQYF. The CDR3 DNA reads TGTGCCAGCAGCCGTTTGCAGGGGTCCTCCAAAAACATTCAGTACTTC. The chain uses TRBV7-8 and TRBJ2-4, with D possibly being TRBD1 (6 bases). CDR1 is SGHVS and CDR2 is FQNEAQ in the germline V gene. The CDR3 runs to 16 residues. With 5 bases removed from V and 2 bases from J, the gap between germline ends came to 16 bases.

V gene TRBV18 combines with J gene TRBJ2-7; D may be TRBD2 (5 bases). CDR3 length: 14 amino acids. Between the trimmed V and J ends, which lost 0 bases and 2 bases, there was a span of 8 bases. Germline V gene sequence: CDR1 KGHSH, CDR2 LQKENI. The DNA of the CDR3 is TGTGCCAGCTCACCACCGGGAGAACCCTACGAGCAGTACTTC. Its protein is CASSPPGEPYEQYF.

This chain connects TRBV5-1 to TRBJ1-1, with D unresolved. Per the germline V gene, CDR1 is SGHRS and CDR2 is YFSETQ. Trimming stripped 3 bases from V and 4 bases from J, with 4 bases between. The CDR3 consists of 11 residues. The CDR3 reads CASSSTTEAFF. DNA of the CDR3: TGCGCCAGCAGCTCAACCACTGAAGCTTTCTTT.

The V gene is TRBV10-1, the J gene TRBJ2-3, with D perhaps being TRBD1 or TRBD2 (6 bases each). The CDR3 is made up of 17 amino acids. CDR1 and CDR2 from the germline V gene are WNHNN and SYGVQD (reference sequence). V shed 3 bases and J shed 3 bases, with 19 bases lying between them. This CDR3 reads CASSDPEGDLGTDTQYF. The CDR3 DNA reads as TGCGCCAGCAGTGACCCCGAGGGGGACTTAGGGACAGATACGCAGTATTTT.

This clone was found many times. The same CDR3 also results from other DNA sequences found in this sample. The rearrangement links TRBV30 to TRBJ1-5; no clear D. CDR3 length equals 13 residues. From germline, CDR1 is GTSNPN and CDR2 SVGIG (reference sequence). V dropped 2 bases and J dropped 4 bases, with 9 bases sitting between them. The CDR3, as DNA: TGTGCCTGGAGTATTTTGGGAAATCAGCCCCAGCATTTT. It specifies CAWSILGNQPQHF.

This clone was counted at least ten times. The gene calls are TRBV6-5 and TRBJ1-5, with D uncertain. In germline, CDR1 is MNHEY, CDR2 SVGAGI. This CDR3 contains 14 residues. Between the trimmed V and J ends, which lost 0 bases and 7 bases, there was a span of 10 bases. CDR3 bases: TGTGCCAGCAGTTACTCCCGAGCGAAACAGCCCCAGCATTTT. Translating it yields CASSYSRAKQPQHF.

Concerning this clone itself: Since a far larger clone is one base different, this is likely a read error. At the DNA level, this CDR3 is encoded by other sequences in the same sample as well. This chain connects TRBV30 to TRBJ1-1, with D perhaps matching TRBD1 (6 bases). Germline loops: CDR1 GTSNPN, CDR2 SVGIG (reference sequence). Trimming left V 1 base short and J 8 bases short, with 8 bases between. The CDR3 consists of 11 residues. The CDR3 loop reads CAWSADREAFF. Here the CDR3 DNA reads TGTGCCTGGAGTGCAGACAGGGAAGCTTTCTTT.

About this clone: A far larger clone is a single base away, which makes a read error likely. The same CDR3 can be traced to other DNA sequences in this sample. This rearrangement joins TRBV30 to TRBJ2-2; perhaps D is TRBD1 or TRBD2 (6 bases each). The CDR3 has 15 residues. Germline loops: CDR1 GTSNPN, CDR2 SVGIG (reference sequence). The ends were cut back, 3 bases at V and 7 bases at J, with 18 bases in the middle. This CDR3 is CAWSPSRGDIGELFF. CDR3 in DNA: TGTGCCTGGAGCCCCTCCCGCGGGGACATCGGGGAGCTGTTTTTT.

The chain carries TRBV6-1 and TRBJ1-3; no clear D. The CDR3 sequence is 15 residues long. Trimming left V 1 base short and J 3 bases short, with 10 bases between. The V gene's germline CDR1 is MNHNS and CDR2 SASEGT. Here the CDR3 DNA reads TGTGCCAGCAGTGAAGGCCGGCAAGGTGGAAACACCATATATTTT. Protein sequence: CASSEGRQGGNTIYF.

Comments on this clone: An end of the junction does not agree with germline; a read error may underlie this. The V gene is TRBV30, the J gene TRBJ1-1; no reliable D call. CDR1 is GTSNPN, CDR2 SVGIG, per germline (reference sequence). The CDR3 extends over 12 amino acids. The CDR3, as DNA: TGTGCCTGGAAGCCCCGGAACACTGAAGCTTCCTTT. Its protein is CAWKPRNTEASF.

This clone showed up just a few times. The rearrangement links TRBV19 to TRBJ2-7; 8 nucleotides agree with TRBD1. CDR3 length: 15 amino acids. With 1 base clipped from V and 6 bases from J, the junction kept 8 bases outside the gene matches. CDR1 is LNHDA, CDR2 SQIVND, per germline (reference sequence). The CDR3 region is CASSIAGQGRGEQYF. The CDR3 bases are TGTGCCAGTAGTATAGCTGGACAGGGTAGGGGCGAGCAGTACTTC.

This clone came up many times. The chain employs TRBV18 and TRBJ2-7; 9 nucleotides agree with TRBD1. Per germline, CDR1 KGHSH and CDR2 LQKENI. V was clipped by 3 bases and J by 3 bases; unmatched bases: 6. The CDR3 totals 15 residues. This chain's CDR3 is CASSPLGQGIYEQYF. DNA for the CDR3: TGTGCCAGCTCACCCCTCGGACAGGGGATCTACGAGCAGTACTTC.

The J gene is TRBJ1-6, the V gene TRBV19; maybe TRBD1 (6 bases). The CDR3 has 15 residues. Per germline, CDR1 LNHDA and CDR2 SQIVND (reference sequence). Trimming took 5 bases from V and 7 from J, leaving 15 bases between them. As DNA, the CDR3 is TGTGCCAGTAGTGGACAGAGGGATGGGAATTCACCCCTCCACTTT. Encoded protein: CASSGQRDGNSPLHF.

This clone was recorded only once. The rearrangement links TRBV7-9 to TRBJ2-4, with 10 bases fitting TRBD1. The J segment lost 5 bases and the V segment lost 1 base, leaving 14 bases of the junction unmatched. Germline CDR1 SEHNR, CDR2 FQNEAQ (reference sequence). The CDR3 has 19 residues. The CDR3 region is CASSLVPGDRGKGQNIQYF. CDR3 nucleotides: TGTGCCAGCAGCTTAGTTCCAGGGGACAGGGGAAAAGGCCAAAACATTCAGTACTTC. Drawing the rest from reference TRBV7-9 and TRBJ2-4, the complete variable domain is DTGVSQNPRHKITKRGQNVTFRCDPISEHNRLYWYRQTLGQGPEFLTYFQNEAQLEKSRLLSDRFSAERPKGSFSTLEIQRTEQGDSAMYLCASSLVPGDRGKGQNIQYFGAGTRLSVL.

The chain employs TRBV6-6 and TRBJ1-5, with D possibly matching TRBD1 (5 bases). CDR1 and CDR2 from the germline V gene are MNHNY and SVGAGI (reference sequence). V was trimmed by 5 bases and J by 5 bases, leaving 10 bases between them. The CDR3 runs to 13 residues. CDR3: CASSRDEYQPQHF. Written as DNA, the CDR3 is TGTGCCAGCAGTCGGGACGAGTATCAGCCCCAGCATTTT.

V is TRBV28 and J is TRBJ1-4; D unclear. Trimming removed 6 bases from V and 7 bases from J, with 9 bases in between. This CDR3 region has 12 residues. Germline V gene sequence: CDR1 MDHEN, CDR2 SYDVKM. CDR3 region: CASSQSFEKLFF. The CDR3 nucleotides are TGTGCCAGCAGCCAATCTTTTGAAAAACTGTTTTTT.

This clone has a count of ten or more. The CDR3 reads CASSQGGLVAFTVHEQFF. In DNA form, the CDR3 reads TGCGCCAGCAGCCAAGGGGGTCTGGTGGCCTTCACCGTCCATGAGCAGTTCTTC. The chain combines TRBV4-1 with TRBJ2-1; D not certain. Trimming shortened V by 1 base and J by 8 bases, and 24 bases separated the two germline ends. The CDR3 contains 18 residues. Per germline, CDR1 MGHRA and CDR2 YSYEKL.

The chain couples TRBV29-1 to TRBJ2-7; D call uncertain. This CDR3 region has 12 residues. Germline CDR1 reads SQVTM; CDR2 reads ANQGSEA. Trimming stripped 4 bases from V and 0 bases from J, with 7 bases between. This CDR3 reads CSVATFSYEQYF. The DNA of the CDR3 is TGCAGCGTTGCGACTTTCTCCTACGAGCAGTACTTC.